Listed below are T cell receptor beta chains from one sample, sequenced in a study of blood T cell repertoires in COVID-19. Repertoires were generated with immunoSEQ multiplex PCR, while TCRdb's copy carries only in-frame clones and drops some. The top ten clones hold under 2% of a sample with roughly 50,000 clones, less than 90% of them seen once. The sample comprised peripheral blood. Source of these receptors: a woman aged 55 to 70 with acute or convalescent COVID-19. The CDR3 runs from the conserved cysteine through the conserved F or W. A D gene is named only where the DNA matches it firmly. A clone size is listed for some rows: how often the clone was seen (once, few, many), or a class if it is expanded.

clone size	J gene	V gene	D gene	CDR3 protein	CDR3 DNA
NA	TRBJ1-2	TRBV27	NA	CASSSFGVRGGANYGYTF	TGTGCCAGCAGCTCATTCGGAGTAAGGGGTGGAGCTAACTATGGCTACACCTTC
NA	TRBJ1-2	TRBV19	NA	CASSPQGANYGYTF	TGTGCCAGTAGTCCACAGGGCGCCAACTATGGCTACACCTTC
few	TRBJ2-5	TRBV7-8	NA	CASSSTRQETQYF	TGTGCCAGCAGTTCGACTAGACAAGAGACCCAGTACTTC
NA	TRBJ1-2	TRBV19	TRBD1	CASSRDRLYGYTF	TGTGCCAGTAGTCGGGACAGGCTCTATGGCTACACCTTC
NA	TRBJ1-6	TRBV27	NA	CASSSFGGWNSPLHF	TGTGCCAGCAGTAGTTTCGGGGGGTGGAATTCACCCCTCCACTTT
NA	TRBJ2-5	TRBV7-2	NA	CASSLVTAQETQYF	TGTGCCAGCAGCTTGGTAACAGCTCAAGAGACCCAGTACTTC
NA	TRBJ2-1	TRBV7-8	NA	CASSPTSTLDNEQFF	TGTGCCAGCAGCCCCACGTCGACCCTAGACAATGAGCAGTTCTTC
once	TRBJ1-1	TRBV7-6	TRBD1	CASSSGTGPNTEAFF	TGTGCCAGCAGCTCTGGGACAGGGCCGAACACTGAAGCTTTCTTT
NA	TRBJ1-2	TRBV19	TRBD1	CASKGAGGYTF	TGTGCCAGTAAGGGGGCCGGGGGCTACACCTTC
NA	TRBJ1-6	TRBV6-5	NA	CASSYRSSYNSPLHF	TGTGCCAGCAGTTACCGGAGCTCCTATAATTCACCCCTCCACTTT
NA	TRBJ2-5	TRBV5-5	TRBD2	CASSVGTSGGETQYF	TGTGCCAGCAGCGTCGGGACTAGCGGGGGCGAGACCCAGTACTTC
NA	TRBJ1-1	TRBV3-1/TRBV3-2	NA	CASSQARTRAFF	TGTGCCAGCAGCCAAGCCCGGACACGAGCTTTCTTT
NA	TRBJ1-1	TRBV2	TRBD1	CASSTTGGTEAFF	TGTGCCAGCAGTACTACAGGGGGCACTGAAGCTTTCTTT
NA	TRBJ1-2	TRBV11-2	TRBD1	CASSRQGDGYTF	TGTGCCAGCAGCAGACAGGGCGATGGCTACACCTTC
once	TRBJ2-1	TRBV5-1	TRBD2	CASSPLLGSGGAYEQFF	TGCGCCAGCAGCCCCCTATTAGGTAGCGGGGGGGCCTATGAGCAGTTCTTC
NA	TRBJ1-2	TRBV5-1	NA	CASRISLRTNYGYTF	TGCGCCAGCAGAATAAGTCTCAGAACTAACTATGGCTACACCTTC